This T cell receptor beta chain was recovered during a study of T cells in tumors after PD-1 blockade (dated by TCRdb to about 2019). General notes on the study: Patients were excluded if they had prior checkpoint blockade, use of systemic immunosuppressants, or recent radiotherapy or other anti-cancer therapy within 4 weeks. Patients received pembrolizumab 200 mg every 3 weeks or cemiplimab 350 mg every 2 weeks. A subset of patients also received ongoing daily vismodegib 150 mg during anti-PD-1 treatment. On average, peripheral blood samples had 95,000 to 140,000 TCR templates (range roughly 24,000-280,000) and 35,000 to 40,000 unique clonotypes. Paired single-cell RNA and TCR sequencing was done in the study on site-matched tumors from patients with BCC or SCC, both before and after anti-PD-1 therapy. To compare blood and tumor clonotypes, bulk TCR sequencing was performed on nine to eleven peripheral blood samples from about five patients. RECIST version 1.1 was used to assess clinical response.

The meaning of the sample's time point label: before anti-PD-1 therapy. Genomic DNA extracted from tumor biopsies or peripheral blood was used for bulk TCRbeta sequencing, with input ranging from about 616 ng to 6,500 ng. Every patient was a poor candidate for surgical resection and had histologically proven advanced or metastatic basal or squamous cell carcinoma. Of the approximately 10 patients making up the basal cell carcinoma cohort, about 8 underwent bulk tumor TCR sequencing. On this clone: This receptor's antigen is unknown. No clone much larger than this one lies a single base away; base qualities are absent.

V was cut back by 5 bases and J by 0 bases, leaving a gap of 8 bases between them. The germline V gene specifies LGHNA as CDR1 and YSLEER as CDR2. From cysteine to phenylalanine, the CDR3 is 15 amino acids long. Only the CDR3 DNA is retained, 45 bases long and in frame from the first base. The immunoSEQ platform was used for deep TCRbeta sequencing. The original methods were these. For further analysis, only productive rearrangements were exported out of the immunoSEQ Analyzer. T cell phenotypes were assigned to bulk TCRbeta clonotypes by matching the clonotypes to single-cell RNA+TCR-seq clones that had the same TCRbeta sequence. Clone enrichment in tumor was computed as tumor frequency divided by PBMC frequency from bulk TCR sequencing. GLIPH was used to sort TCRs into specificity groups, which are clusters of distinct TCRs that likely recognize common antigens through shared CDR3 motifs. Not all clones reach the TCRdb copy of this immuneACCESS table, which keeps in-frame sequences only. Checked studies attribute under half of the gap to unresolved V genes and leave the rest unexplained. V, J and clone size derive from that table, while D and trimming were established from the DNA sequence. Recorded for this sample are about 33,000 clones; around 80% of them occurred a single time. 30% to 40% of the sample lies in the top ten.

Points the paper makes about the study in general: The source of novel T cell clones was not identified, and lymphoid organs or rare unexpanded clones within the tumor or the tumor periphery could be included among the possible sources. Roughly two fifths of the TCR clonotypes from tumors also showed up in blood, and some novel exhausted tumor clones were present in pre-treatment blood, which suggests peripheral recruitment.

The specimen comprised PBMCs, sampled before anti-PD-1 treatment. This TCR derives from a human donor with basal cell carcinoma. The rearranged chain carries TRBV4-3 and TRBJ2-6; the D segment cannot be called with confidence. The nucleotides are TGCGCCAGCAGCTCTGGTAGCTCTGGGGCCAACGTCCTGACTTTC. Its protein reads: CASSSGSSGANVLTF.